This T cell receptor beta chain was sequenced during a study of early T cells in non-severe SARS-CoV-2 infection. This CDR3 is 15 amino acids long. Germline V lookup: CDR1 SGHVS, CDR2 FNYEAQ. V dropped 1 base and J dropped 7; count of bases not matched to a gene: 9. TCRdb fed the 5' RACE reads into MiXCR, producing one record per CDR3 protein. The sample lists 60,000 to 70,000 distinct CDR3 sequences, 8% to 9.5% occurring once. This clonotype was observed at least ten times. The TCR comes from an adult who was a healthcare worker with PCR-confirmed SARS-CoV-2 infection or an uninfected control (not recorded which). This chain links TRBV7-6 with TRBJ2-7, with 8 nucleotides matching TRBD1. Sequences were obtained from whole blood. CDR3 in amino acids: CASSLGQGASWEQYF. The CDR3 bases are TGTGCCAGCAGCTTAGGGCAGGGGGCATCGTGGGAGCAGTACTTC.